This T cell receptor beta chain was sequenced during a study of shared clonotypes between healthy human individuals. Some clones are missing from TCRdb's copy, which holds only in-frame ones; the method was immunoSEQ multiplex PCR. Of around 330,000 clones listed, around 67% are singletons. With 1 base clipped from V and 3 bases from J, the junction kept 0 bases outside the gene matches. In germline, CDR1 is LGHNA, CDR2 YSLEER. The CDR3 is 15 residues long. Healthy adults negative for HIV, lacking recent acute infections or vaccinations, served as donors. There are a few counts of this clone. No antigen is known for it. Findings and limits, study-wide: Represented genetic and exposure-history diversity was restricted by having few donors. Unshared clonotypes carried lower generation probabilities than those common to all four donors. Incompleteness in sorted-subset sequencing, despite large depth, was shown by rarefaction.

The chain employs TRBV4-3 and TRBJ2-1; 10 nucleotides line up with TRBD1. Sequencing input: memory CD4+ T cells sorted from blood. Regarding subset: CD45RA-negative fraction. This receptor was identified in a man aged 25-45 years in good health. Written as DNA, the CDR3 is TGCGCCAGCAGCCAAGGGACAGGGGGCTACAATGAGCAGTTCTTC. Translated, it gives CASSQGTGGYNEQFF.